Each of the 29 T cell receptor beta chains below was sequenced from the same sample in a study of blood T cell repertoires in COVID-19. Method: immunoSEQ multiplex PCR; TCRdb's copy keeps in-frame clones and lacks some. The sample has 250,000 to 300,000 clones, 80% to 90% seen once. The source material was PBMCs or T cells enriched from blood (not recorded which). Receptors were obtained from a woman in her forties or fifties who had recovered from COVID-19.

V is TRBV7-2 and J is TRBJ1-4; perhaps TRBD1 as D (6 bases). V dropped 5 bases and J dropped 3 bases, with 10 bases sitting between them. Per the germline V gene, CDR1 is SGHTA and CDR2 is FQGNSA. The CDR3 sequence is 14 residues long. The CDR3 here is CASSQTGSNEKLFF. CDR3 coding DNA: TGTGCCAGCAGCCAAACAGGGTCTAATGAAAAACTGTTTTTT.

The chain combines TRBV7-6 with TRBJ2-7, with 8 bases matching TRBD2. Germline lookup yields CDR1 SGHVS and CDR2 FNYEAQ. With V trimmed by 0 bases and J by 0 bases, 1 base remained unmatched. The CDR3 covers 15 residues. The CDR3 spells CASSLASGTSYEQYF. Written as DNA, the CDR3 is TGTGCCAGCAGCTTAGCTAGCGGGACCTCCTACGAGCAGTACTTC. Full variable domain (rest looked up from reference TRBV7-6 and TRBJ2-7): GAGVSQSPRYKVTKRGQDVALRCDPISGHVSLYWYRQALGQGPEFLTYFNYEAQQDKSGLPNDRFSAERPEGSISTLTIQRTEQRDSAMYRCASSLASGTSYEQYFGPGTRLTVT.

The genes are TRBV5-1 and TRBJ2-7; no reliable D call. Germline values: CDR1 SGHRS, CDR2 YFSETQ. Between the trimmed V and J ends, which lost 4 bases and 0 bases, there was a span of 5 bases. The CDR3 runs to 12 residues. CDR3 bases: TGCGCCAGCAGCCAGGACTCCTACGAGCAGTACTTC. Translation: CASSQDSYEQYF.

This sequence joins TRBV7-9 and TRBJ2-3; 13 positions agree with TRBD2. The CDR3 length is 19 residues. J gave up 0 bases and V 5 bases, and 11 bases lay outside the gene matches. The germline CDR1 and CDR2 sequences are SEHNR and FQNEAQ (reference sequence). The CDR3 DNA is TGTGCCAGCAGCCGTGGGACTAGCGGGGTAGAGTGGAGCACAGATACGCAGTATTTT. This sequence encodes CASSRGTSGVEWSTDTQYF.

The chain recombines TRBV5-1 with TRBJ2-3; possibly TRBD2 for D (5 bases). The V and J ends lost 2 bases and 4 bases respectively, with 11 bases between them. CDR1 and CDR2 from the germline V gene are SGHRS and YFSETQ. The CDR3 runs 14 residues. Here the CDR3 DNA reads TGCGCCAGCAGCTTAGGCCTAGCTGCAGATACGCAGTATTTT. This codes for CASSLGLAADTQYF.

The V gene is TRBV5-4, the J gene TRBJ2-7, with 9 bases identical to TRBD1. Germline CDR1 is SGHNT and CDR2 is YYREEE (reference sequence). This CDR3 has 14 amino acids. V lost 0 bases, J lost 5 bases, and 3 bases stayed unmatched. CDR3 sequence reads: CASSLGGQGHEQYF. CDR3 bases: TGTGCCAGCAGCTTGGGGGGACAGGGCCACGAGCAGTACTTC.

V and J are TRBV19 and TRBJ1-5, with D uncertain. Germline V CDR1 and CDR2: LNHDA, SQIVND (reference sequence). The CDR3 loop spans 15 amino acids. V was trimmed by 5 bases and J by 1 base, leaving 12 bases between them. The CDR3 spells CASSSRGGSNQPQHF. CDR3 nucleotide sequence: TGTGCCAGTAGTTCCCGGGGAGGGAGCAATCAGCCCCAGCATTTT. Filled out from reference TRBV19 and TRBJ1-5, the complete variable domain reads DGGITQSPKYLFRKEGQNVTLSCEQNLNHDAMYWYRQDPGQGLRLIYYSQIVNDFQKGDIAEGYSVSREKKESFPLTVTSAQKNPTAFYLCASSSRGGSNQPQHFGDGTRLSIL.

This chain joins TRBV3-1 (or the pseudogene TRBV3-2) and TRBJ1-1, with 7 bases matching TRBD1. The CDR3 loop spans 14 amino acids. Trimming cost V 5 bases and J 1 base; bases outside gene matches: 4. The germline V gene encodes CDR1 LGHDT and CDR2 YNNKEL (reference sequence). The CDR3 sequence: CASSFGTENTEAFF. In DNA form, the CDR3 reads TGTGCCAGCAGCTTCGGGACAGAGAACACTGAAGCTTTCTTT.

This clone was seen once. The CDR3 DNA is TGCGCCAGCAGCCAAGATCTAGAGGGAAATGGCTACACCTTC. Amino acid sequence: CASSQDLEGNGYTF. The rearrangement links TRBV4-1 to TRBJ1-2; D not certain. Germline V gene lookup returns CDR1 MGHRA and CDR2 YSYEKL. The length of the CDR3 is 14 residues. V was cut by 0 bases and J by 6 bases, with 11 bases left in between.

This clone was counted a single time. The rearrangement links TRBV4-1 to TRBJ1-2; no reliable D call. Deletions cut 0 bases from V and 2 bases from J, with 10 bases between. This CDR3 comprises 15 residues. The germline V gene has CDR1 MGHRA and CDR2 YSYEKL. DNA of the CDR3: TGCGCCAGCAGCCAAGACAGTTTCTCGAACTATGGCTACACCTTC. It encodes CASSQDSFSNYGYTF.

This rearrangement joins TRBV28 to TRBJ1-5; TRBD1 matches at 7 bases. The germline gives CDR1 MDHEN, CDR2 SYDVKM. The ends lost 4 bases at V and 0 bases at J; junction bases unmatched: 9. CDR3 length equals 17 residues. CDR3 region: CASSSRDRRLSNQPQHF. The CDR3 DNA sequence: TGTGCCAGCAGTTCCCGGGACAGAAGGCTTAGCAATCAGCCCCAGCATTTT. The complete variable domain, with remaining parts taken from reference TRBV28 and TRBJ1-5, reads DVKVTQSSRYLVKRTGEKVFLECVQDMDHENMFWYRQDPGLGLRLIYFSYDVKMKEKGDIPEGYSVSREKKERFSLILESASTNQTSMYLCASSSRDRRLSNQPQHFGDGTRLSIL.

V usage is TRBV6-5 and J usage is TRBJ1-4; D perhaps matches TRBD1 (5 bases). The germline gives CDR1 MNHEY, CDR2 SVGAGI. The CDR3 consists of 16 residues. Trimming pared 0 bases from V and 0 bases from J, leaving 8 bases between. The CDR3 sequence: CASSYSGQPTNEKLFF. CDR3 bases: TGTGCCAGCAGTTACTCGGGGCAGCCAACTAATGAAAAACTGTTTTTT.

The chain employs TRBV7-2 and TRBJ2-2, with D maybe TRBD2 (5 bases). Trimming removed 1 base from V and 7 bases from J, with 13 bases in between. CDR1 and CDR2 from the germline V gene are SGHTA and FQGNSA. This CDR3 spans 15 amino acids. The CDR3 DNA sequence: TGTGCCAGCAGCTTAGATGTCGGGATATACGGGGAGCTGTTTTTT. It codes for CASSLDVGIYGELFF.

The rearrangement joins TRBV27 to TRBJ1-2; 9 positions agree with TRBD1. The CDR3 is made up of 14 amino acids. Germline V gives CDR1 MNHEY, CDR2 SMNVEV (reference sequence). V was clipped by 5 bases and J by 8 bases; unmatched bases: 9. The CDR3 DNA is TGTGCCAGCAGTCAGCAACAGGGGGCTGGGGGCTACACCTTC. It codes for CASSQQQGAGGYTF.

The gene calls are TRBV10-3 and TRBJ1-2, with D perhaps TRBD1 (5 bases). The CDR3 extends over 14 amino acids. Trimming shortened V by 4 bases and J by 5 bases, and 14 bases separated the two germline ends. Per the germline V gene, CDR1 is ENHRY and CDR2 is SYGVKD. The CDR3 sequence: CAISAGGEGYGYTF. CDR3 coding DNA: TGTGCCATCAGTGCCGGGGGGGAGGGGTATGGCTACACCTTC.

The CDR3: CASSYTGTGGYEQYF. DNA for the CDR3: TGTGCCAGCAGTTACACCGGGACAGGGGGCTACGAGCAGTACTTC. The chain employs TRBV6-5 and TRBJ2-7, with TRBD1 matching 11 bases. Germline V gene sequence: CDR1 MNHEY, CDR2 SVGAGI. CDR3 length: 15 residues. V lost 2 bases, J lost 3 bases, and 3 bases stayed unmatched.

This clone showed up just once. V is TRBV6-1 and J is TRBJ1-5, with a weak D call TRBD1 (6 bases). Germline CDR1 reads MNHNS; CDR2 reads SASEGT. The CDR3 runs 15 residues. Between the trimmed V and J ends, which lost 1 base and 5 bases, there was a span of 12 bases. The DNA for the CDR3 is TGTGCCAGCAGTGAAGGGCAAAACAGGGATCAGCCCCAGCATTTT. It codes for CASSEGQNRDQPQHF.

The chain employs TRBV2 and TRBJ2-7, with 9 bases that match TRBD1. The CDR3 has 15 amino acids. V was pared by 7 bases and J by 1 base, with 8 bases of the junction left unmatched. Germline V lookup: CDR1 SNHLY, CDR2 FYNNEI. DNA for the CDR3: TGTGCCAGCAAGCCGGGACAGGGATATTCCTACGAGCAGTACTTC. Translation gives CASKPGQGYSYEQYF.

The DNA of the CDR3 is TGCGCCAGCAGCTTGGGCATAGCGCGCAGCACAGATACGCAGTATTTT. Translated, it gives CASSLGIARSTDTQYF. The chain joins TRBV5-1 to TRBJ2-3, with a weak D call TRBD2 (5 bases). Germline values: CDR1 SGHRS, CDR2 YFSETQ. V lost 0 bases, J lost 0 bases, and 11 bases lay in between. This CDR3 contains 16 residues.

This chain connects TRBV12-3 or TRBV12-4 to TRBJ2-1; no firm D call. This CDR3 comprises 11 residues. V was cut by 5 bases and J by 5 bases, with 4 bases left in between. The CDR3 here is CASSPDNEQFF. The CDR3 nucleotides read TGTGCCAGCAGTCCCGACAATGAGCAGTTCTTC.

The CDR3 is CASSMGLAGGPDDTGELFF. For the CDR3, the DNA is TGTGCCAGCAGCATGGGACTAGCGGGAGGGCCAGACGACACCGGGGAGCTGTTTTTT. The V gene is TRBV9, the J gene TRBJ2-2; 16 bases fit TRBD2. J gave up 3 bases and V 4 bases, and 9 bases lay outside the gene matches. CDR1 SGDLS and CDR2 YYNGEE come from the germline V gene. CDR3 length: 19 amino acids.

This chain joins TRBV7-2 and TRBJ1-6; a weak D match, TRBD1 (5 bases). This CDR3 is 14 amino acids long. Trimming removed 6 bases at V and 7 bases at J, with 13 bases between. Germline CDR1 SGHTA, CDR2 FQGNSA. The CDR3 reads CASRIGAGNSPLHF. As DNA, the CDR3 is TGTGCCAGCAGAATAGGGGCAGGAAATTCACCCCTCCACTTT.

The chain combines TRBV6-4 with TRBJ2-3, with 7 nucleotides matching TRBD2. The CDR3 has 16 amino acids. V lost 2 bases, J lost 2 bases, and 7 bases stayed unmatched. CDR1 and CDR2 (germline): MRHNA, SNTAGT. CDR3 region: CASSDAASGSTDTQYF. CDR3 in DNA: TGTGCCAGCAGTGACGCGGCTAGCGGTTCCACAGATACGCAGTATTTT.

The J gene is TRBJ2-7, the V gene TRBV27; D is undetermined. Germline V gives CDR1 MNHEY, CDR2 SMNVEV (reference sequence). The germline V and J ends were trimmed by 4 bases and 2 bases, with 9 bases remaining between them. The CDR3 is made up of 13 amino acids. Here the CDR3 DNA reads TGTGCCAGCAGTTGGTCGCGCACCTACGAGCAGTACTTC. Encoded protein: CASSWSRTYEQYF.

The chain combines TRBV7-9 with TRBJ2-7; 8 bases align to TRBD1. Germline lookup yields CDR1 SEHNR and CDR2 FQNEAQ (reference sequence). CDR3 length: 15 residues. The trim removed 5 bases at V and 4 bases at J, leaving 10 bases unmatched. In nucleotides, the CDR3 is TGTGCCAGCAGCAGACAGGGGACCTATCATTACGAGCAGTACTTC. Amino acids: CASSRQGTYHYEQYF.

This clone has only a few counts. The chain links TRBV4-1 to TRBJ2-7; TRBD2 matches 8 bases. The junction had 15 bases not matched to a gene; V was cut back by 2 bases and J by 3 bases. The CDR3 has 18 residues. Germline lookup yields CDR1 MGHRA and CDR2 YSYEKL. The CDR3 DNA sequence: TGCGCCAGCAGCCAAAAGATCGGTAGTAGCGGGACCCACTACGAGCAGTACTTC. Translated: CASSQKIGSSGTHYEQYF.

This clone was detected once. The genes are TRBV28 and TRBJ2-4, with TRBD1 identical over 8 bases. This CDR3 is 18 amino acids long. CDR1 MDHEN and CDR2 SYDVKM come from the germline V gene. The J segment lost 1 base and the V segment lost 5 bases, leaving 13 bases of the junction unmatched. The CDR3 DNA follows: TGTGCCAGCAGTGAACCGGGACAGGCGGCCCGGGCCAAAAACATTCAGTACTTC. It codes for CASSEPGQAARAKNIQYF.

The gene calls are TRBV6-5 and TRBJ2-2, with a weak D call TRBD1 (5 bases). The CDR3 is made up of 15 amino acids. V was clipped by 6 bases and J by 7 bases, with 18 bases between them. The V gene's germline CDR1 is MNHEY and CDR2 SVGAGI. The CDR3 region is CASRRQSTGYGELFF. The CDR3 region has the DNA TGTGCCAGCAGGAGACAGTCTACTGGGTACGGGGAGCTGTTTTTT.

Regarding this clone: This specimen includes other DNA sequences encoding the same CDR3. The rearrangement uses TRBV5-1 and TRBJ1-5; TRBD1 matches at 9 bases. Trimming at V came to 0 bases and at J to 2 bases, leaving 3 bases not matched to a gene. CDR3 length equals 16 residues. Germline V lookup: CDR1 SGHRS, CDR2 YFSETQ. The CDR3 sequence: CASSLGGQGGNQPQHF. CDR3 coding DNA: TGCGCCAGCAGCTTGGGGGGACAGGGAGGCAATCAGCCCCAGCATTTT.